This T cell receptor (beta chain) was documented in a study of T cell responses to AZD1222 COVID-19 vaccine. The assay was immunoSEQ multiplex PCR, and TCRdb's table has in-frame clones only and misses some. The repertoire holds under 20,000 clones, 80% to 90% seen once, with 21% in the top ten. CDR3 size: 14 residues. The germline V gene has CDR1 MGHRA and CDR2 YSYEKL. V shed 5 bases, J shed 11 bases, and the junction held 11 bases outside the gene matches. This clone was seen more than once but under ten times. The genes are TRBV4-1 and TRBJ1-1; 10 bases agree with TRBD1. This sequence originates from an adult who received the AZD1222 COVID-19 vaccine. This specimen was peripheral blood, taken 28 days after the second AZD1222 dose. CDR3 DNA sequence: TGCGCCAGCAGCGAAGGACAGGGGGTGTTCGAGGCTTTCTTT. It specifies CASSEGQGVFEAFF.